Listed here are 32 T cell receptor beta chains from one sample, sequenced in a study of T cells of healthy individuals. TCRdb itself ran the 5' RACE reads through MiXCR, one entry per CDR3 protein. Found here are nearly 100,000 distinct CDR3 sequences, roughly a sixth of them singletons; the top ten hold around 6.5%. The origin of the receptors is a human donor in good health.

This clonotype showed up just a few times. The J gene is TRBJ2-5, the V gene TRBV29-1; 10 nucleotides match TRBD1. The CDR3 totals 13 residues. The germline gives CDR1 SQVTM, CDR2 ANQGSEA. The V segment lost 7 bases and the J segment 4 bases; nucleotides outside the gene matches: 6. The CDR3 loop is CSGGTGDGETQYF. The CDR3 DNA sequence: TGCAGCGGCGGGACAGGGGATGGAGAGACCCAGTACTTC.

Many counts were recorded for this clonotype. J is TRBJ1-1 and V is TRBV19; TRBD1 matches at 7 bases. Germline-derived CDR1 and CDR2 are LNHDA and SQIVND (reference sequence). The V segment lost 5 bases and the J segment 4 bases; nucleotides outside the gene matches: 7. The CDR3 has 14 amino acids. The CDR3 coding sequence is TGTGCCAGTAGTCCGAGGGGGCAGGGCACTGAAGCTTTCTTT. Its protein product is CASSPRGQGTEAFF.

This clonotype was observed at least ten times. The chain couples TRBV20-1 to TRBJ1-5; D unclear. Trimming removed 3 bases from V and 7 bases from J, with 13 bases in between. The CDR3 loop spans 13 amino acids. Looked up from germline, CDR1 is DFQATT and CDR2 is SNEGSKA (reference sequence). The CDR3 region is CSASRGSGQPQHF. CDR3 in DNA: TGCAGTGCTAGCCGGGGTTCGGGGCAGCCCCAGCATTTT.

The rearrangement links TRBV12-3 or TRBV12-4 to TRBJ2-3; tentative D call: TRBD2 (6 bases). The CDR3 has 12 residues. Trimming pared 4 bases from V and 4 bases from J, leaving 6 bases between. CDR3 loop: CASSWGADTQYF. CDR3 nucleotides: TGTGCCAGCAGTTGGGGGGCAGATACGCAGTATTTT.

This clonotype has at least ten counts. The CDR3 spells CASSSLRDRGNTEAFF. Written as DNA, the CDR3 is TGTGCCAGCAGTTCTCTAAGAGACAGGGGGAACACTGAAGCTTTCTTT. The chain is built from TRBV27 and TRBJ1-1, with 8 bases identical to TRBD1. Germline lookup yields CDR1 MNHEY and CDR2 SMNVEV (reference sequence). Trimming removed 4 bases from V and 1 base from J; junction bases left unmatched: 8. CDR3 length equals 16 residues.

The rearrangement uses TRBV10-3 and TRBJ2-3, with 10 bases aligning to TRBD2. Losses at the gene ends were 6 bases for V and 3 bases for J; bases not matched to a gene: 3. Germline assignment: CDR1 ENHRY and CDR2 SYGVKD. The CDR3 length is 14 residues. CDR3 in amino acids: CAISGTSETDTQYF. The DNA of the CDR3 is TGTGCCATCAGCGGGACTAGCGAAACAGATACGCAGTATTTT.

This clonotype was seen at least ten times. The chain employs TRBV10-3 and TRBJ2-7, with unresolved D. Germline V gives CDR1 ENHRY, CDR2 SYGVKD. This CDR3 has 13 amino acids. With 2 bases removed from V and 0 bases from J, the gap between germline ends came to 5 bases. In DNA form, the CDR3 reads TGTGCCATCAGTGAGGGCAACTCCTACGAGCAGTACTTC. Its translation: CAISEGNSYEQYF.

This clonotype was detected ten times or more. The chain couples TRBV20-1 to TRBJ1-2, with a tentative D call TRBD1 (5 bases). The CDR3 covers 15 residues. CDR1 and CDR2 from the germline V gene are DFQATT and SNEGSKA (reference sequence). V dropped 4 bases and J dropped 4 bases, with 19 bases sitting between them. This chain's CDR3 is CSATSRSYRFYGYTF. In nucleotides, the CDR3 is TGCAGTGCTACCAGTCGGTCATACAGGTTCTATGGCTACACCTTC.

The table lists this clonotype with many counts. The chain couples TRBV4-2 to TRBJ2-1, with TRBD2 as a possible D gene (7 bases). This CDR3 has 15 amino acids. V lost 5 bases and J lost 5, with 16 bases in between. Germline V gives CDR1 LGHNA, CDR2 YNFKEQ. The CDR3 bases are TGTGCCAGCAGCATAACGTCGGGGGGCGACAATGAGCAGTTCTTC. This sequence encodes CASSITSGGDNEQFF.

The chain carries TRBV20-1 and TRBJ2-7; 12 bases map to TRBD1. Germline values: CDR1 DFQATT, CDR2 SNEGSKA (reference sequence). Trimming at V came to 2 bases and at J to 5 bases, leaving 4 bases not matched to a gene. CDR3 size: 14 residues. CDR3 DNA sequence: TGCAGTGCTAGAAGGGGACAGGGGGCCAACGAGCAGTACTTC. It encodes CSARRGQGANEQYF.

The chain employs TRBV6-5 and TRBJ1-1; D perhaps matches TRBD1 (5 bases). V lost 0 bases, J lost 3 bases, and 11 bases lay in between. Looked up from germline, CDR1 is MNHEY and CDR2 is SVGAGI. CDR3 length: 15 residues. The CDR3 loop reads CASSYSLGADTEAFF. DNA for the CDR3: TGTGCCAGCAGTTACTCGCTAGGGGCTGACACTGAAGCTTTCTTT.

This clonotype was seen many times. The chain links TRBV10-3 to TRBJ1-2, with D uncertain. Germline V gene lookup returns CDR1 ENHRY and CDR2 SYGVKD. V was pared by 3 bases and J by 4 bases, with 12 bases between. The CDR3 has 14 amino acids. CDR3 nucleotides: TGTGCCATCAGTGACAATGGAGGCGTCTATGGCTACACCTTC. It encodes CAISDNGGVYGYTF.

The rearrangement uses TRBV27 and TRBJ1-4, with D possibly being TRBD1 (6 bases). CDR1 is MNHEY, CDR2 SMNVEV, per germline (reference sequence). The CDR3 extends over 14 amino acids. Trimming cost V 5 bases and J 3 bases, with 10 bases left between them. Written as DNA, the CDR3 is TGTGCCAGCAGTAGCAGGGGAGCTAATGAAAAACTGTTTTTT. This encodes CASSSRGANEKLFF.

This chain links TRBV11-1 with TRBJ2-3; D is unclear. Germline V gives CDR1 SGHAT, CDR2 FQDESV (reference sequence). The CDR3 consists of 14 residues. V gave up 5 bases and J gave up 3 bases, with 12 bases separating them. The DNA of the CDR3 is TGTGCCAGCAGCCAAACCTGGGCAACAGATACGCAGTATTTT. Protein sequence: CASSQTWATDTQYF.

V is TRBV4-1 and J is TRBJ2-1; TRBD2 matches at 8 bases. Trimming removed 4 bases from V and 2 bases from J; junction bases left unmatched: 4. The CDR3 spans 15 residues. Germline CDR1 reads MGHRA; CDR2 reads YSYEKL. CDR3 residues: CASSPTSGPYNEQFF. The DNA of the CDR3 is TGCGCCAGCAGCCCTACTAGCGGACCCTACAATGAGCAGTTCTTC.

This clonotype was picked up many times. V and J are TRBV20-1 and TRBJ2-1, with no clear D. This CDR3 has 15 amino acids. Germline V gene lookup returns CDR1 DFQATT and CDR2 SNEGSKA (reference sequence). The germline V and J ends were trimmed by 1 base and 1 base, with 11 bases remaining between them. In nucleotides, the CDR3 is TGCAGTGCTAGAGTGACGGTTAGATCCTACAATGAGCAGTTCTTC. This sequence encodes CSARVTVRSYNEQFF.

This clonotype showed up just a few times. The chain couples TRBV20-1 to TRBJ2-5; no clear D gene. Germline V CDR1 and CDR2: DFQATT, SNEGSKA (reference sequence). The CDR3 extends over 13 amino acids. V lost 6 bases to trimming and J lost 0 bases, with 11 bases between them. In DNA, the CDR3 is TGCAGTGCACCCGCCGAGTACCAAGAGACCCAGTACTTC. Protein product: CSAPAEYQETQYF.

This clonotype appeared many times. The chain is built from TRBV3-1 and TRBJ1-1, with TRBD1 identical over 11 bases. The V gene's germline CDR1 is LGHDT and CDR2 YNNKEL (reference sequence). Trimming took 6 bases from V and 11 from J; bases not matched to a gene: 8. The CDR3 is 13 amino acids. CDR3 coding DNA: TGTGCCAGCAGACGGACAGGGGGCGCGGCCGCTTTCTTT. This sequence encodes CASRRTGGAAAFF.

The rearrangement links TRBV5-4 to TRBJ2-3; TRBD2 matches at 7 bases. The length of the CDR3 is 16 residues. Germline CDR1 and CDR2: SGHNT and YYREEE (reference sequence). J gave up 8 bases and V 4 bases, and 16 bases lay outside the gene matches. In DNA, the CDR3 is TGTGCCAGCAGCCAGATGGGGGGAGGGCCCTCGGGTACGCAGTATTTT. Amino acid sequence: CASSQMGGGPSGTQYF.

The J gene is TRBJ1-6, the V gene TRBV4-3, with 10 bases lining up with TRBD1. The CDR3 has 18 residues. CDR1 and CDR2 (germline): LGHNA, YSLEER. With V trimmed by 0 bases and J by 14 bases, 16 bases remained unmatched. The CDR3, as DNA: TGCGCCAGCAGCCAAGATCGCCCTTGGGGACAGGGGCTTCTAACCCTCCACTTT. It yields the protein CASSQDRPWGQGLLTLHF.

The rearrangement links TRBV6-5 to TRBJ2-4; TRBD1 aligns across 8 bases. Germline loops: CDR1 MNHEY, CDR2 SVGAGI. The CDR3 has 13 residues. Unmatched junction bases numbered 6, after V lost 6 bases and J lost 8 bases. For the CDR3, the DNA is TGTGCCAGCAGACGCGGACAGGGAGACATTCAGTACTTC. It is translated as CASRRGQGDIQYF.

This clonotype has just a few counts. V gene TRBV20-1 combines with J gene TRBJ2-5; D ambiguous. Trimming shortened V by 6 bases and J by 4 bases, and 9 bases separated the two germline ends. The CDR3 runs to 11 residues. The germline V gene encodes CDR1 DFQATT and CDR2 SNEGSKA (reference sequence). The CDR3: CSAIFRETQYF. The CDR3 bases are TGCAGTGCGATCTTCCGAGAGACCCAGTACTTC.

This clonotype was counted many times. This chain uses TRBV7-9 with TRBJ2-3; D is unclear. Per the germline V gene, CDR1 is SEHNR and CDR2 is FQNEAQ (reference sequence). V lost 0 bases to trimming and J lost 3 bases, with 16 bases between them. This CDR3 is built from 17 residues. The CDR3 region has the DNA TGTGCCAGCAGCTTAGCGGCTGGGCCGACGTCTACAGATACGCAGTATTTT. This gives the protein CASSLAAGPTSTDTQYF.

The chain links TRBV20-1 to TRBJ1-4, with D hard to call. The CDR3 contains 17 residues. Germline lookup yields CDR1 DFQATT and CDR2 SNEGSKA (reference sequence). V lost 0 bases, J lost 0 bases, and 14 bases lay in between. CDR3 sequence reads: CSARDTRADPTNEKLFF. CDR3 sequence (DNA): TGCAGTGCTAGAGATACCCGAGCCGACCCAACTAATGAAAAACTGTTTTTT.

This chain uses TRBV29-1 with TRBJ2-1, with D perhaps matching TRBD2 (6 bases). Trimming removed 5 bases at V and 3 bases at J, with 11 bases between. Germline V gene sequence: CDR1 SQVTM, CDR2 ANQGSEA. This CDR3 comprises 13 residues. CDR3 region: CSVIGGLYNEQFF. The CDR3 coding sequence is TGCAGCGTTATAGGAGGGCTCTACAATGAGCAGTTCTTC.

The rearrangement joins TRBV11-2 to TRBJ1-2, with TRBD1 matching 10 bases. Trimming took 6 bases from V and 5 from J; bases not matched to a gene: 6. The CDR3 totals 14 residues. Germline V lookup: CDR1 SGHAT, CDR2 FQNNGV. In DNA form, the CDR3 reads TGTGCCAGCAGGAAACCGGGACAGGGGTATGGCTACACCTTC. As protein: CASRKPGQGYGYTF.

The table lists this clonotype with many counts. The rearrangement uses TRBV4-1 and TRBJ2-5, with D perhaps being TRBD1 or TRBD2 (5 bases each). The germline V and J ends were trimmed by 4 bases and 5 bases, with 20 bases remaining between them. This CDR3 spans 16 amino acids. Germline lookup yields CDR1 MGHRA and CDR2 YSYEKL. CDR3 coding DNA: TGCGCCAGCAGCCTTACTTGGGCTTCGGGGCAGGAGACCCAGTACTTC. Translating gives CASSLTWASGQETQYF.

This clonotype turned up a few times. The chain employs TRBV7-9 and TRBJ1-1, with 8 bases fitting TRBD1. J was trimmed by 6 bases and V by 2 bases; bases with no gene match: 5. CDR3 length equals 14 residues. Germline V gives CDR1 SEHNR, CDR2 FQNEAQ (reference sequence). The CDR3 is CASSLRTGLAEAFF. CDR3 coding DNA: TGTGCCAGCAGCTTACGGACAGGGCTCGCTGAAGCTTTCTTT.

The table lists this clonotype with many counts. This rearrangement joins TRBV6-5 to TRBJ2-7; D is possibly TRBD1 (6 bases). This CDR3 contains 13 residues. Germline CDR1 reads MNHEY; CDR2 reads SVGAGI. Between the trimmed V and J ends, which lost 3 bases and 6 bases, there was a span of 12 bases. The DNA of the CDR3 is TGTGCCAGCAGTTATTCCCCAGGGGCCGAGCAGTACTTC. Translated: CASSYSPGAEQYF.

This rearrangement joins TRBV24-1 to TRBJ2-4; D possibly corresponds to TRBD1 (6 bases). CDR3 length: 14 amino acids. Germline CDR1 reads KGHDR; CDR2 reads SFDVKD. V lost 3 bases and J lost 8, with 13 bases in between. CDR3 sequence (DNA): TGTGCCACCAGTGATCCCCGAGGGGGTGACATTCAGTACTTC. This codes for CATSDPRGGDIQYF.

This clonotype was counted a few times. CDR3 sequence reads: CAISGSEPSTDTQYF. The CDR3 DNA follows: TGTGCCATCAGTGGAAGTGAACCTAGCACAGATACGCAGTATTTT. The V and J genes are TRBV10-3 and TRBJ2-3; D is undetermined. The CDR3 is made up of 15 amino acids. Germline V gene sequence: CDR1 ENHRY, CDR2 SYGVKD. Trimming stripped 4 bases from V and 0 bases from J, with 11 bases between.

The V gene is TRBV10-3, the J gene TRBJ2-5, with 8 bases lining up with TRBD2. The J segment lost 5 bases and the V segment lost 3 bases, leaving 11 bases of the junction unmatched. The CDR3 extends over 16 amino acids. Germline values: CDR1 ENHRY, CDR2 SYGVKD. CDR3 amino acids: CAISEFSGNLGETQYF. The CDR3 bases are TGTGCCATCAGTGAATTTAGCGGGAACCTCGGGGAGACCCAGTACTTC.